This T cell receptor (beta chain) was sequenced for a study of blood T cell repertoires in COVID-19. Study overall: Specimens from acute and convalescent COVID-19 originated in the United States, Italy and Spain.

As originally analysed: Amplification from reference gene primers served as the basis for estimated nucleated cell counts. Measured with immunoSEQ multiplex PCR; TCRdb has only the in-frame clones, and not every one. V and J calls plus clone size are reproduced from that table; the DNA served to infer D and trimming. Among about 88,000 clones listed, roughly 84% were seen once. Germline V CDR1 and CDR2: SGHDT, YYEEEE. The CDR3 sequence is 16 residues long. Unmatched junction bases numbered 15, after V lost 4 bases and J lost 7 bases. The chain employs TRBV5-6 and TRBJ2-5, with 8 bases identical to TRBD1. Sequences were obtained from peripheral blood. This clonotype originated in a woman at least 80 years old with acute or convalescent COVID-19. CDR3 coding DNA: TGTGCCAGCAGCGCTACCCTCGACAGGGGAAAGGTGACCCAGTACTTC. Encoded protein: CASSATLDRGKVTQYF.